This entry features one T cell receptor (beta chain) sequence. Antigen specificity is unknown. This sample was included in a study of T cell clones after liver transplantation. Study summary: Immunosuppression withdrawal was tried within 2 years after liver transplantation in this trial.

Here immunoSEQ multiplex PCR was the method, and the copy in TCRdb shows in-frame clones only, minus some. Here the sample spans 75,000 to 100,000 clones, roughly four fifths being singletons. Study-level results: Rather than being deleted, graft donor-reactive T cells may have moved into the graft.

V was trimmed by 7 bases and J by 1 base, leaving 14 bases between them. Germline lookup yields CDR1 MNHNS and CDR2 SASEGT. This CDR3 spans 15 amino acids. The V call is TRBV6-1, the J call TRBJ1-5, with D perhaps TRBD1 (6 bases). Sequenced material: CD4+ T cells from blood, taken approximately 45 months after liver transplant. The source is a human patient who received a liver transplant. Part of the T cell pool may stem from the graft donor. Here the CDR3 DNA reads TGTGCCAGCATTGATGGGGGCAGGAGCAATCAGCCCCAGCATTTT. This encodes CASIDGGRSNQPQHF.